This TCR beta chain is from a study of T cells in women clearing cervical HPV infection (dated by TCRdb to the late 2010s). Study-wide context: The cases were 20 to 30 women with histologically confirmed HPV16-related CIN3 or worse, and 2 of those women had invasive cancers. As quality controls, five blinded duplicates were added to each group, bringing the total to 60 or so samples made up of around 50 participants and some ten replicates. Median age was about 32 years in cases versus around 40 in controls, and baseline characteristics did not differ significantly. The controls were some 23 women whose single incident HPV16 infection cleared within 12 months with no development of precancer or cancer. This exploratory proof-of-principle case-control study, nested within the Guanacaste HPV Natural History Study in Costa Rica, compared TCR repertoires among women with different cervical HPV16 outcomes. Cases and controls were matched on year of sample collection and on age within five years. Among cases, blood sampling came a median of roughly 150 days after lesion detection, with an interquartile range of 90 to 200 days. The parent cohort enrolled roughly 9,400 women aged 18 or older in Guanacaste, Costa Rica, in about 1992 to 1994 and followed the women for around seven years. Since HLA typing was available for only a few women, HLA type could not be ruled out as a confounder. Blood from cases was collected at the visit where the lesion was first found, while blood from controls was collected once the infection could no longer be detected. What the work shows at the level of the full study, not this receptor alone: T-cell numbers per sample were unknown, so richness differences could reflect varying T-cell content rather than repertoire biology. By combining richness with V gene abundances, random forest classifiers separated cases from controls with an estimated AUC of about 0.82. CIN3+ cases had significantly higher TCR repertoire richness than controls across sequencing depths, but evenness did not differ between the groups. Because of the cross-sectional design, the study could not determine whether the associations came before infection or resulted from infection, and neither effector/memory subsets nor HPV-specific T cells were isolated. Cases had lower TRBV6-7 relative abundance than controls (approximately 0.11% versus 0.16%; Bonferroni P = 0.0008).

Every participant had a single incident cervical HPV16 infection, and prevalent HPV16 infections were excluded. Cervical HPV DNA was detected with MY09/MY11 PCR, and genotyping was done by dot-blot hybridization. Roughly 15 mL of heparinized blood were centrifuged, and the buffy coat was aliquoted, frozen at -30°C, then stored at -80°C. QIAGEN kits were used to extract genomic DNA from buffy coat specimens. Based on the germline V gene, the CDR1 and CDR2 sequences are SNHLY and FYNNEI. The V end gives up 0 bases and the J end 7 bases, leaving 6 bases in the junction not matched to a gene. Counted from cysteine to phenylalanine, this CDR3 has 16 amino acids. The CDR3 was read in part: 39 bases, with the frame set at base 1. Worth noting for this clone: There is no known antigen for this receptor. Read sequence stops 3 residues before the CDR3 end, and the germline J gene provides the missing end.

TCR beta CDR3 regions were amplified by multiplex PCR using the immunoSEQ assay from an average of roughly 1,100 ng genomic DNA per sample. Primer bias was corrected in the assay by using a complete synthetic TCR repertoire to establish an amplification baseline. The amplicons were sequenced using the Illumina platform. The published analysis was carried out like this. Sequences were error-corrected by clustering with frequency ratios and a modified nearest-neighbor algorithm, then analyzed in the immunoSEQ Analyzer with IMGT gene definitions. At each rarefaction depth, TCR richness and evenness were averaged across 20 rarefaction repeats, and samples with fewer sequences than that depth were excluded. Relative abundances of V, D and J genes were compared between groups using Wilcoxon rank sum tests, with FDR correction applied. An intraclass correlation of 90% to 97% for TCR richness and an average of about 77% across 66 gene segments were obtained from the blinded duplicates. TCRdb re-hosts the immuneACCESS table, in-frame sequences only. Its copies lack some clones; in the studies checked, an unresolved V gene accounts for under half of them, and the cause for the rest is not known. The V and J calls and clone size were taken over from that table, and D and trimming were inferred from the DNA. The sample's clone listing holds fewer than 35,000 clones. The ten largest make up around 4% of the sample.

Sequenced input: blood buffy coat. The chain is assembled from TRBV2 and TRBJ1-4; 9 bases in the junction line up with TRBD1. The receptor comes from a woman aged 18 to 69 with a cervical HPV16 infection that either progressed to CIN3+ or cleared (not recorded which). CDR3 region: CASSEAGTGSAEKLFF. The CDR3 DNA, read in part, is TGTGCCAGCAGTGAAGCGGGGACAGGGTCCGCTGAAAAA. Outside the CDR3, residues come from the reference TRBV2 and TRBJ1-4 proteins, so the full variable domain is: EPEVTQTPSHQVTQMGQEVILRCVPISNHLYFYWYRQILGQKVEFLVSFYNNEISEKSEIFDDQFSVERPDGSNFTLKIRSTKLEDSAMYFCASSEAGTGSAEKLFFGSGTQLSVL.